This entry lists 18 T cell receptor beta chains sequenced from one sample in a study of control samples from healthy donors and cancer patients. The method was immunoSEQ multiplex PCR; TCRdb's version includes in-frame clones alone and lacks a portion of them. The sample contains more than 150,000 clones, around 93% of which appear only once. Sequencing was done on a sample of blood. These receptors came from a man between 18 and 29 years old in good health.

The chain couples TRBV10-3 to TRBJ2-5; the match to TRBD2 covers 12 bases. Trimming took 8 bases from V and 2 from J; bases not matched to a gene: 3. This CDR3 is built from 14 residues. Germline CDR1 is ENHRY and CDR2 is SYGVKD. The CDR3 region is CAIGTSGGQETQYF. DNA for the CDR3: TGTGCCATCGGCACTAGCGGGGGGCAAGAGACCCAGTACTTC.

The V call is TRBV5-3, the J call TRBJ1-6, with a weak D call TRBD1 (5 bases). TRBV5-3 is given ORF status, its function remaining uncertain. The CDR3 totals 21 residues. V lost 4 bases and J 3 bases, leaving 29 bases between the germline ends. The CDR3 region has the DNA TGTGCCAGAAGCATAGACAGAGAAACAAACGGTAATAACTACTATAATTCACCCCTCCACTTT. It codes for CARSIDRETNGNNYYNSPLHF.

The count of this clone is one. V usage is TRBV28 and J usage is TRBJ2-1; 9 bases map to TRBD1. There are 14 residues in the CDR3. Germline V gives CDR1 MDHEN, CDR2 SYDVKM. V shed 10 bases and J 9 bases; nucleotides not matched to a gene: 13. For the CDR3, the DNA is TGTGCCACCTTCCCCGGACAGGGGACCGGTGAGCAGTTCTTC. Amino acid sequence: CATFPGQGTGEQFF.

The chain combines TRBV29-1 with TRBJ1-1; TRBD1 agrees at 7 bases. CDR1 and CDR2 from the germline V gene are SQVTM and ANQGSEA. This CDR3 region has 12 residues. Unmatched junction bases numbered 5, after V lost 7 bases and J lost 3 bases. CDR3 residues: CSGYRGDTEAFF. The CDR3, as DNA: TGCAGCGGTTACAGGGGAGACACTGAAGCTTTCTTT.

This clone was seen once. The gene calls are TRBV6-5 and TRBJ1-2, with D maybe TRBD1 (6 bases). V was clipped by 5 bases and J by 4 bases, with 14 bases between them. The CDR3 extends over 14 amino acids. Germline CDR1 MNHEY, CDR2 SVGAGI. CDR3 DNA: TGTGCCAGCAGTCAACCGGGGGCGTCCTATGGCTACACCTTC. This codes for CASSQPGASYGYTF.

This chain joins TRBV4-1 and TRBJ2-7; the D gene could be TRBD1 or TRBD2 (6 bases each). V was pared by 0 bases and J by 2 bases, with 8 bases between. The germline CDR1 and CDR2 sequences are MGHRA and YSYEKL. CDR3 size: 14 residues. The CDR3 DNA follows: TGCGCCAGCAGCCAAGACGGGGGCGCCTACGAGCAGTACTTC. It encodes CASSQDGGAYEQYF.

The rearrangement joins TRBV6-1 to TRBJ2-7; a weak D match, TRBD1 (5 bases). V lost 1 base, J lost 4 bases, and 14 bases lay in between. CDR1 MNHNS and CDR2 SASEGT come from the germline V gene. This CDR3 region has 15 residues. CDR3 bases: TGTGCCAGCAGTGAAGTGCAGGGCGGTAGGTACGAGCAGTACTTC. Translation gives CASSEVQGGRYEQYF.

The J gene is TRBJ1-3, the V gene TRBV9, with 10 nucleotides matching TRBD1. V gave up 3 bases and J gave up 2 bases; unmatched junction bases: 8. This CDR3 contains 17 residues. Germline V CDR1 and CDR2: SGDLS, YYNGEE. The CDR3 DNA reads TGTGCCAGCAGCGGGGGACAGGGGATTGCACCTGGAAACACCATATATTTT. As protein: CASSGGQGIAPGNTIYF.

The genes are TRBV30 and TRBJ2-3; 9 positions agree with TRBD2. The CDR3 is 14 residues long. Trimming cost V 4 bases and J 3 bases; bases outside gene matches: 5. The V gene's germline CDR1 is GTSNPN and CDR2 SVGIG (reference sequence). The CDR3 DNA follows: TGTGCCTGGACGAGGACTAGCGCTACAGATACGCAGTATTTT. It encodes CAWTRTSATDTQYF.

This chain joins TRBV7-9 and TRBJ1-6; D is unresolved. Per the germline V gene, CDR1 is SEHNR and CDR2 is FQNEAQ (reference sequence). The CDR3 is 16 residues long. Trimming took 1 base from V and 0 from J, leaving 7 bases between them. This CDR3 reads CASSLVRSSYNSPLHF. The CDR3 region has the DNA TGTGCCAGCAGCTTAGTACGGAGCTCCTATAATTCACCCCTCCACTTT.

This clone was seen only once. The V gene is TRBV6-4, the J gene TRBJ2-3, with TRBD2 identical over 8 bases. Per germline, CDR1 MRHNA and CDR2 SNTAGT. Trimming at V came to 8 bases and at J to 4 bases, leaving 11 bases not matched to a gene. The CDR3 runs to 15 residues. The CDR3 sequence: CASREGGGPADTQYF. The CDR3 region has the DNA TGTGCCAGCCGGGAGGGGGGGGGCCCGGCAGATACGCAGTATTTT.

The chain uses TRBV2 and TRBJ2-1, with 8 nucleotides matching TRBD1. In germline, CDR1 is SNHLY, CDR2 FYNNEI. J gave up 6 bases and V 4 bases, and 5 bases lay outside the gene matches. This CDR3 is 14 amino acids long. CDR3 protein: CASSGTGYGNEQFF. The CDR3 DNA is TGTGCCAGCAGTGGGACAGGGTACGGCAATGAGCAGTTCTTC.

The V call is TRBV3-1 (or the pseudogene TRBV3-2), the J call TRBJ1-5; D gene ambiguous. The V end lost 4 bases, the J end lost 6 bases, and 10 bases lay between the germline ends. This CDR3 is built from 13 residues. The germline V gene has CDR1 LGHDT and CDR2 YNNKEL (reference sequence). The DNA of the CDR3 is TGTGCCAGCAGCCTCCAGGTTGGTCAGCCCCAGCATTTT. It encodes CASSLQVGQPQHF.

The CDR3 DNA sequence: TGTGCCAGCAGACCACAGGGGAGTACGCAGTATTTT. This codes for CASRPQGSTQYF. The V gene is TRBV6-5, the J gene TRBJ2-3, with 7 bases matching TRBD1. The CDR3 runs 12 residues. CDR1 is MNHEY and CDR2 is SVGAGI in the germline V gene. The J segment lost 8 bases and the V segment lost 6 bases, leaving 5 bases of the junction unmatched.

The chain couples TRBV30 to TRBJ1-1; D remains ambiguous. Germline assignment: CDR1 GTSNPN and CDR2 SVGIG (reference sequence). Trimming removed 3 bases from V and 1 base from J, with 9 bases in between. CDR3 length: 13 amino acids. The CDR3 DNA sequence: TGTGCCTGGAGGGCAGAGGGGAACACTGAAGCTTTCTTT. It translates to CAWRAEGNTEAFF.

The chain combines TRBV5-1 with TRBJ2-5; perhaps TRBD2 as D (6 bases). CDR1 is SGHRS and CDR2 is YFSETQ in the germline V gene. Trimming shortened V by 5 bases and J by 4 bases, and 15 bases separated the two germline ends. There are 14 residues in the CDR3. The CDR3 sequence is CASRERVQRETQYF. CDR3 bases: TGCGCCAGCAGGGAGCGGGTCCAACGAGAGACCCAGTACTTC.

The genes are TRBV24-1 and TRBJ2-2; TRBD1 might be the D (5 bases). CDR1 and CDR2 from the germline V gene are KGHDR and SFDVKD. V gave up 3 bases and J gave up 7 bases, with 11 bases separating them. The CDR3 is 14 amino acids. CDR3 in amino acids: CATSDPTGSGELFF. The CDR3 coding sequence is TGTGCCACCAGTGATCCAACAGGAAGCGGGGAGCTGTTTTTT.

This chain uses TRBV5-6 with TRBJ1-3; tentatively, D is TRBD1 (6 bases). The CDR3 contains 17 residues. Germline V gene sequence: CDR1 SGHDT, CDR2 YYEEEE. With 6 bases removed from V and 4 bases from J, the gap between germline ends came to 23 bases. The CDR3 DNA sequence: TGTGCCAGCACCTTCGGAGACTTAGGGGGAAGGGGAAACACCATATATTTT. Protein product: CASTFGDLGGRGNTIYF.